A single sample is the source of the 20 T cell receptor beta chains below, sequenced in a study of CD8 T cells in Susac syndrome. Reverse transcription of about 0.5 to 1 ug RNA used random hexamers. TCRdb reprocessed the immunoSEQ multiplex PCR reads via MiXCR and lists one record per CDR3 protein. The table shows 250,000 to 300,000 distinct CDR3 sequences, with 80% to 90% occurring only once. The specimen sequenced was CD8+ T cells from PBMCs. The receptor source for this set is a human donor with multiple sclerosis.

The genes are TRBV10-3 and TRBJ1-2; possibly TRBD1 for D (5 bases). This CDR3 is 14 amino acids long. The germline V gene encodes CDR1 ENHRY and CDR2 SYGVKD. V lost 4 bases and J lost 4, with 13 bases in between. The CDR3, as DNA: TGTGCCATCAGTGTACCGGGGACCGCCTATGGCTACACCTTC. It encodes CAISVPGTAYGYTF.

The chain combines TRBV12-5 with TRBJ2-1; weak D call: TRBD1 (5 bases). The CDR3 loop spans 17 amino acids. V was clipped by 2 bases and J by 8 bases, with 22 bases between them. Germline lookup yields CDR1 LGHNT and CDR2 FRNRAP. CDR3 nucleotide sequence: TGTGCTAGTGGTTTGTCCGAAACAGGATTGCCCCCAGATGAGCAGTTCTTC. Translated, it gives CASGLSETGLPPDEQFF. The full variable domain, completed using reference TRBV12-5 and TRBJ2-1, is DARVTQTPRHKVTEMGQEVTMRCQPILGHNTVFWYRQTMMQGLELLAYFRNRAPLDDSGMPKDRFSAEMPDATLATLKIQPSEPRDSAVYFCASGLSETGLPPDEQFFGPGTRLTVL.

In its sample, this clonotype was seen a few times. The V call is TRBV11-2, the J call TRBJ2-4, with D uncertain. The V gene's germline CDR1 is SGHAT and CDR2 FQNNGV. CDR3 length: 12 residues. V was cut by 4 bases and J by 12 bases, with 13 bases left in between. The CDR3 is CASSSMDQSQYF. CDR3 nucleotides: TGTGCCAGCAGCTCCATGGATCAGAGTCAGTACTTC.

J is TRBJ2-1 and V is TRBV12-5; D tentatively fits TRBD1 or TRBD2 (5 bases each). The CDR3 consists of 12 residues. Germline CDR1 is LGHNT and CDR2 is FRNRAP. Trimming took 3 bases from V and 8 from J, leaving 8 bases between them. The CDR3 here is CASGFGGDEQFF. DNA for the CDR3: TGTGCTAGTGGTTTTGGGGGAGATGAGCAGTTCTTC.

This sequence joins TRBV20-1 and TRBJ2-3; D unresolved. CDR3 size: 12 residues. The V gene lost 4 bases and the J gene lost 6 bases, with 11 bases spanning the gap. CDR1 DFQATT and CDR2 SNEGSKA come from the germline V gene (reference sequence). This CDR3 is CSAKEDGDTQYF. In DNA, the CDR3 is TGCAGTGCTAAAGAGGATGGGGATACGCAGTATTTT.

The table lists this clonotype with a few counts. The chain is built from TRBV6-2 or TRBV6-3 and TRBJ2-1, with 8 bases lining up with TRBD2. V shed 4 bases and J 4 bases; nucleotides not matched to a gene: 9. Germline V gene sequence: CDR1 MNHEY, CDR2 SVGEGT. This CDR3 comprises 16 residues. The CDR3 DNA reads as TGTGCCAGCAGTTGGGGGAGCGGGAGAGATTACAATGAGCAGTTCTTC. Its protein is CASSWGSGRDYNEQFF.

The chain carries TRBV9 and TRBJ2-7; D is perhaps TRBD1 or TRBD2 (6 bases each). V was trimmed by 3 bases and J by 3 bases, leaving 13 bases between them. The CDR3 covers 14 residues. Per germline, CDR1 SGDLS and CDR2 YYNGEE. The CDR3 protein is CASSEGDSSYEQYF. The CDR3 DNA reads TGTGCCAGCAGCGAGGGGGACTCAAGCTACGAGCAGTACTTC. The variable domain in full, completed from reference TRBV9 and TRBJ2-7, reads DSGVTQTPKHLITATGQRVTLRCSPRSGDLSVYWYQQSLDQGLQFLIQYYNGEERAKGNILERFSAQQFPDLHSELNLSSLELGDSALYFCASSEGDSSYEQYFGPGTRLTVT.

The chain couples TRBV30 to TRBJ2-3; TRBD1 is a possible D gene (6 bases). The germline V gene has CDR1 GTSNPN and CDR2 SVGIG (reference sequence). This CDR3 comprises 16 residues. Trimming removed 2 bases from V and 0 bases from J, with 15 bases in between. In nucleotides, the CDR3 is TGTGCCTGGAGTCCGCCGACGGGACAAAGCACAGATACGCAGTATTTT. Protein sequence: CAWSPPTGQSTDTQYF.

This clonotype was seen once. The J gene is TRBJ2-7, the V gene TRBV30; tentatively, D is TRBD1 or TRBD2 (5 bases each). The CDR3 totals 12 residues. Trimming pared 4 bases from V and 5 bases from J, leaving 12 bases between. Germline V gene data show CDR1 as GTSNPN and CDR2 as SVGIG (reference sequence). The CDR3 protein is CAWTGTRDEQYF. DNA of the CDR3: TGTGCCTGGACAGGGACGAGGGACGAGCAGTACTTC.

This clonotype was seen only once. The chain has TRBV6-5 and TRBJ1-4; TRBD1 might be the D (5 bases). The CDR3 spans 17 residues. V was trimmed by 0 bases and J by 3 bases, leaving 14 bases between them. CDR1 is MNHEY, CDR2 SVGAGI, per germline. For the CDR3, the DNA is TGTGCCAGCAGTTACTCGGTTATGGGGGACCCTAATGAAAAACTGTTTTTT. Its protein product is CASSYSVMGDPNEKLFF.

This rearrangement joins TRBV27 to TRBJ2-1, with D tentatively TRBD1 or TRBD2 (5 bases each). The V gene's germline CDR1 is MNHEY and CDR2 SMNVEV (reference sequence). The CDR3 has 14 residues. V was trimmed by 7 bases and J by 4 bases, leaving 14 bases between them. The CDR3 loop is CASTPGTSYNEQFF. CDR3 coding DNA: TGTGCCAGCACCCCCGGGACCTCTTACAATGAGCAGTTCTTC.

The chain links TRBV3-1 to TRBJ2-3, with TRBD2 identical over 9 bases. Germline V gene data show CDR1 as LGHDT and CDR2 as YNNKEL (reference sequence). The CDR3 sequence is 15 residues long. Unmatched junction bases numbered 3, after V lost 2 bases and J lost 3 bases. As DNA, the CDR3 is TGTGCCAGCAGCCAAATAGCGGGAGAAACAGATACGCAGTATTTT. Translating it yields CASSQIAGETDTQYF.

The CDR3 nucleotides are TGCGCCAGCAGCTCCGACAGGGTTGGCTACACCTTC. Amino acid sequence: CASSSDRVGYTF. The rearrangement uses TRBV5-1 and TRBJ1-2; TRBD1 matches at 7 bases. The CDR3 is 12 residues long. J was trimmed by 7 bases and V by 3 bases; bases with no gene match: 3. Germline CDR1 reads SGHRS; CDR2 reads YFSETQ.

The chain employs TRBV20-1 and TRBJ2-7; perhaps TRBD2 as D (5 bases). V dropped 5 bases and J dropped 4 bases, with 18 bases sitting between them. Germline values: CDR1 DFQATT, CDR2 SNEGSKA (reference sequence). There are 14 residues in the CDR3. The CDR3 sequence: CSAPAGLSRYEQYF. In DNA form, the CDR3 reads TGCAGTGCTCCCGCAGGACTGTCCCGGTACGAGCAGTACTTC.

The gene calls are TRBV7-9 and TRBJ1-2, with a weak D call TRBD1 (6 bases). This CDR3 comprises 14 residues. Trimming cost V 10 bases and J 6 bases, with 21 bases left between them. Germline CDR1 is SEHNR and CDR2 is FQNEAQ (reference sequence). The CDR3 is CATTGGLYWDGYTF. For the CDR3, the DNA is TGTGCCACTACCGGGGGCCTCTATTGGGATGGCTACACCTTC.

This sequence joins TRBV10-1 and TRBJ2-2; D gene unclear. The V gene's germline CDR1 is WNHNN and CDR2 SYGVQD (reference sequence). The CDR3 loop spans 11 amino acids. Trimming cost V 8 bases and J 12 bases, with 13 bases left between them. The CDR3 DNA sequence: TGCGCCAGCGAGAATGGCGGAAAGCTGTTTTTT. It translates to CASENGGKLFF.

V gene TRBV6-5 combines with J gene TRBJ2-7; a possible D gene is TRBD2 (5 bases). This CDR3 region has 17 residues. Germline V gene data show CDR1 as MNHEY and CDR2 as SVGAGI. The germline V and J ends were trimmed by 2 bases and 1 base, with 18 bases remaining between them. This CDR3 is CASSYTSITRESYEQYF. Here the CDR3 DNA reads TGTGCCAGCAGTTACACTTCGATAACTAGGGAGTCCTACGAGCAGTACTTC.

The rearrangement links TRBV3-1 to TRBJ2-3, with 9 bases identical to TRBD2. The V gene end was trimmed by 1 base and the J gene end by 3 bases; junction bases not matched to a gene: 2. The CDR3 runs 15 residues. Germline values: CDR1 LGHDT, CDR2 YNNKEL (reference sequence). The CDR3 bases are TGTGCCAGCAGCCAAGCTAGCGGGAAAACAGATACGCAGTATTTT. This translates into CASSQASGKTDTQYF.

The chain couples TRBV5-1 to TRBJ2-5, with 8 nucleotides matching TRBD2. The CDR3 sequence is 16 residues long. Germline V gene data show CDR1 as SGHRS and CDR2 as YFSETQ. The V gene end was trimmed by 6 bases and the J gene end by 2 bases; junction bases not matched to a gene: 12. The CDR3 nucleotides are TGCGCCAGCAACCTCGGTACTAGCGGTTTTCAAGAGACCCAGTACTTC. Amino acid sequence: CASNLGTSGFQETQYF.

This clonotype has just one count. The chain uses TRBV20-1 and TRBJ1-6; 9 nucleotides align to TRBD1. The CDR3 covers 17 residues. Per the germline V gene, CDR1 is DFQATT and CDR2 is SNEGSKA (reference sequence). The junction had 7 bases not matched to a gene; V was cut back by 0 bases and J by 4 bases. CDR3 bases: TGCAGTGCTAGAGATGGGGGACAGGGAGGTTATAATTCACCCCTCCACTTT. Protein product: CSARDGGQGGYNSPLHF.